The TCR beta chain under discussion was sequenced for a study of blood T cell repertoires in COVID-19. Study as a whole: Some COVID-19 samples were acute and others convalescent; all came from the United States, Italy and Spain.

In terms of age and location, participants ranged from roughly 18 to 100 years and lived in about two dozen US areas. Participants' reported clinical history set cohort assignment. This CDR3 contains 18 residues. Per the germline V gene, CDR1 is ENHRY and CDR2 is SYGVKD. The V and J ends lost 2 bases and 4 bases, in that order; junction bases with no gene match: 13. The method was immunoSEQ multiplex PCR; TCRdb's version includes in-frame clones alone and lacks a portion of them. The sample has about 270,000 clones, 80% to 90% seen once; the top ten hold about 4%. The sequence came from a woman in her 30s with acute COVID-19. Source material: PBMCs or T cells enriched from blood (not recorded which). The J gene is TRBJ2-7, the V gene TRBV10-3; 11 bases align to TRBD2. The CDR3 region is CAISEPTHTSGSSYEQYF. The CDR3 DNA follows: TGTGCCATCAGTGAGCCGACCCATACTAGCGGGAGTTCTTACGAGCAGTACTTC.